The 23 T cell receptor beta chains given below trace back to one sample, sequenced in a study of shared clonotypes between healthy human individuals. TCRdb keeps only in-frame clones here, not all; method: immunoSEQ multiplex PCR. This table holds about 1 million clones, under 80% found once. Material for sequencing was memory CD4+ T cells sorted from blood. This sample's subset: CD45RA-negative fraction. These receptor sequences come from a man between 18 and 29 years old in good health.

The chain is built from TRBV2 and TRBJ1-5, with D tentatively TRBD1 (5 bases). V was pared by 7 bases and J by 0 bases, with 16 bases between. CDR1 is SNHLY and CDR2 is FYNNEI in the germline V gene. The CDR3 runs to 16 residues. The CDR3 DNA sequence: TGTGCCAGCACGGAATCTCGGGGGTATAGCAATCAGCCCCAGCATTTT. Its translation is CASTESRGYSNQPQHF.

The chain joins TRBV5-1 to TRBJ2-7; TRBD2 matches 9 bases. This CDR3 comprises 16 residues. Per the germline V gene, CDR1 is SGHRS and CDR2 is YFSETQ. Trimming took 0 bases from V and 5 from J; bases not matched to a gene: 9. The CDR3 region is CASSLGLAAPGHEQYF. The CDR3 DNA sequence: TGCGCCAGCAGCTTGGGACTAGCGGCCCCGGGGCACGAGCAGTACTTC.

The chain links TRBV5-4 to TRBJ2-3; D gene uncertain. The V gene lost 0 bases and the J gene lost 5 bases, with 7 bases spanning the gap. The CDR3 spans 13 residues. From germline, CDR1 is SGHNT and CDR2 YYREEE (reference sequence). The DNA of the CDR3 is TGTGCCAGCAGCTTGGCCGGCATAGATACGCAGTATTTT. Protein sequence: CASSLAGIDTQYF.

V and J are TRBV27 and TRBJ1-2; a weak D match, TRBD1 (6 bases). The ends were cut back, 6 bases at V and 4 bases at J, with 15 bases in the middle. This CDR3 is 14 amino acids long. Per germline, CDR1 MNHEY and CDR2 SMNVEV (reference sequence). The CDR3 sequence is CASRGSGTTYGYTF. CDR3 coding DNA: TGTGCCAGCAGAGGATCCGGGACAACCTATGGCTACACCTTC.

Concerning this clone: Germline and junction disagree at one end, which may indicate a read error. This rearrangement joins TRBV7-7 to TRBJ2-2; possible D gene TRBD2, 7 bases. The CDR3 has 17 residues. Germline-derived CDR1 and CDR2 are SSHAT and FNYEAQ (reference sequence). CDR3 protein: CASSLGGGGPNTGELFF. In nucleotides, the CDR3 is TGTGCTAGCAGCTTAGGAGGGGGAGGGCCGAACACCGGGGAGCTGTTTTTT.

The J gene is TRBJ1-1, the V gene TRBV9; TRBD1 aligns across 11 bases. CDR1 and CDR2 from the germline V gene are SGDLS and YYNGEE. Germline trimming cut 4 bases from V and 8 bases from J; bases unmatched to any gene: 7. This CDR3 region has 14 residues. This CDR3 is CASSHGGTGGEAFF. As DNA, the CDR3 is TGTGCCAGCAGCCATGGAGGGACAGGGGGAGAAGCTTTCTTT.

V is TRBV2 and J is TRBJ2-7; D remains unclear. Per the germline V gene, CDR1 is SNHLY and CDR2 is FYNNEI. The V end lost 2 bases, the J end lost 4 bases, and 12 bases lay between the germline ends. CDR3 length: 14 amino acids. CDR3 loop: CASSERPGSYEQYF. The DNA for the CDR3 is TGTGCCAGCAGTGAACGGCCAGGTTCATACGAGCAGTACTTC. Full variable domain (rest looked up from reference TRBV2 and TRBJ2-7): EPEVTQTPSHQVTQMGQEVILRCVPISNHLYFYWYRQILGQKVEFLVSFYNNEISEKSEIFDDQFSVERPDGSNFTLKIRSTKLEDSAMYFCASSERPGSYEQYFGPGTRLTVT.

V and J are TRBV9 and TRBJ2-1; D remains unclear. In germline, CDR1 is SGDLS, CDR2 YYNGEE. V lost 2 bases to trimming and J lost 4 bases, with 7 bases between them. The CDR3 covers 13 residues. The CDR3 DNA is TGTGCCAGCAGCGTCTCGGAATACAATGAGCAGTTCTTC. Its protein product is CASSVSEYNEQFF.

The genes are TRBV5-6 and TRBJ1-6; D possibly corresponds to TRBD1 (6 bases). V lost 5 bases and J 7 bases, leaving 19 bases between the germline ends. CDR3 length: 16 amino acids. Germline CDR1 and CDR2: SGHDT and YYEEEE. CDR3 in amino acids: CASSLKKGGWNSPLHF. The CDR3 nucleotides read TGTGCCAGCAGTCTGAAAAAAGGGGGATGGAATTCACCCCTCCACTTT. Together with reference TRBV5-6 and TRBJ1-6, the CDR3 gives the full variable domain: DAGVTQSPTHLIKTRGQQVTLRCSPKSGHDTVSWYQQALGQGPQFIFQYYEEEERQRGNFPDRFSGHQFPNYSSELNVNALLLGDSALYLCASSLKKGGWNSPLHFGNGTRLTVT.

The chain has TRBV14 and TRBJ2-3; D call uncertain. The CDR3 sequence is 15 residues long. The V and J ends lost 0 bases and 0 bases respectively, with 7 bases between them. Germline V gene data show CDR1 as SGHDN and CDR2 as FVKESK. The CDR3 spells CASSQEFRSTDTQYF. The DNA of the CDR3 is TGTGCCAGCAGCCAAGAATTCCGGAGCACAGATACGCAGTATTTT. The full variable domain, with the rest looked up from reference TRBV14 and TRBJ2-3, is EAGVTQFPSHSVIEKGQTVTLRCDPISGHDNLYWYRRVMGKEIKFLLHFVKESKQDESGMPNNRFLAERTGGTYSTLKVQPAELEDSGVYFCASSQEFRSTDTQYFGPGTRLTVL.

This clone was picked up one time. V usage is TRBV25-1 and J usage is TRBJ1-6; 7 bases map to TRBD1. The CDR3 sequence is 16 residues long. J gave up 4 bases and V 4 bases, and 7 bases lay outside the gene matches. Germline assignment: CDR1 MGHDK and CDR2 SYGVNS. The CDR3 is CASSGRGGRYNSPLHF. In DNA, the CDR3 is TGTGCCAGCAGTGGCAGGGGGGGCCGGTATAATTCACCCCTCCACTTT.

This clone showed up just a few times. V usage is TRBV10-3 and J usage is TRBJ2-2; D possibly corresponds to TRBD1 (7 bases). CDR1 and CDR2 from the germline V gene are ENHRY and SYGVKD. The CDR3 covers 16 residues. V lost 7 bases to trimming and J lost 1 base, with 16 bases between them. The CDR3 here is CAITPSQGGNTGELFF. The CDR3 bases are TGTGCCATCACCCCCTCCCAGGGGGGGAACACCGGGGAGCTGTTTTTT.

J is TRBJ1-2 and V is TRBV7-8, with D hard to call. The V and J ends lost 1 base and 0 bases respectively, with 6 bases between them. Per the germline V gene, CDR1 is SGHVS and CDR2 is FQNEAQ. This CDR3 has 14 amino acids. The CDR3 DNA sequence: TGTGCCAGCAGCTTAGGTGTATCTAACTATGGCTACACCTTC. Encoded protein: CASSLGVSNYGYTF.

The V gene is TRBV6-5, the J gene TRBJ2-7; D may be TRBD1 (6 bases). Per the germline V gene, CDR1 is MNHEY and CDR2 is SVGAGI. CDR3 size: 14 residues. Trimming left V 6 bases short and J 5 bases short, with 17 bases between. The CDR3, as DNA: TGTGCCAGCAGGGCACAGGGATTCAGGCACGAGCAGTACTTC. Its protein product is CASRAQGFRHEQYF.

This chain's CDR3 is CASSVLVNSYEQYF. The CDR3 bases are TGTGCCAGTAGCGTACTGGTTAATTCCTACGAGCAGTACTTC. This rearrangement joins TRBV19 to TRBJ2-7, with no clear D. The CDR3 is 14 amino acids. In germline, CDR1 is LNHDA, CDR2 SQIVND (reference sequence). The germline V and J ends were trimmed by 6 bases and 1 base, with 13 bases remaining between them.

This chain joins TRBV5-6 and TRBJ1-2; D is ambiguous. The CDR3 extends over 13 amino acids. Germline loops: CDR1 SGHDT, CDR2 YYEEEE. V lost 4 bases, J lost 4 bases, and 11 bases lay in between. The CDR3 spells CASSPGRGYGYTF. DNA for the CDR3: TGTGCCAGCAGCCCCGGGCGGGGCTATGGCTACACCTTC.

The chain links TRBV11-2 to TRBJ1-1, with 9 positions matching TRBD1. V shed 5 bases, J shed 5 bases, and the junction held 12 bases outside the gene matches. CDR1 SGHAT and CDR2 FQNNGV come from the germline V gene. The CDR3 loop spans 16 amino acids. CDR3 region: CASSESTGGRRTEAFF. The DNA for the CDR3 is TGTGCCAGCAGCGAATCCACAGGGGGCCGTCGTACTGAAGCTTTCTTT.

This chain uses TRBV30 with TRBJ1-2; a possible D gene is TRBD1 (5 bases). This CDR3 comprises 17 residues. V dropped 3 bases and J dropped 0 bases, with 20 bases sitting between them. Germline-derived CDR1 and CDR2 are GTSNPN and SVGIG (reference sequence). The CDR3 nucleotides are TGTGCCTGGAGCCGGTCCGGGACCTACCAAGCTAACTATGGCTACACCTTC. Its protein product is CAWSRSGTYQANYGYTF.

V gene TRBV29-1 combines with J gene TRBJ1-1; D possibly corresponds to TRBD1 (6 bases). V was trimmed by 5 bases and J by 6 bases, leaving 13 bases between them. This CDR3 has 12 residues. CDR1 is SQVTM and CDR2 is ANQGSEA in the germline V gene. CDR3 DNA sequence: TGCAGCGTTACCAGGGGAAGCGCTGAAGCTTTCTTT. It is translated as CSVTRGSAEAFF.

This clone has a count of ten or more. The chain couples TRBV7-9 to TRBJ2-7; D is uncertain. CDR1 is SEHNR, CDR2 FQNEAQ, per germline (reference sequence). The CDR3 is 14 amino acids. V lost 2 bases, J lost 1 base, and 9 bases lay in between. This chain's CDR3 is CASSLMESSYEQYF. In nucleotides, the CDR3 is TGTGCCAGCAGCTTAATGGAATCTTCCTACGAGCAGTACTTC. The full variable domain, in which reference TRBV7-9 and TRBJ2-7 provide the parts outside the CDR3, is DTGVSQNPRHKITKRGQNVTFRCDPISEHNRLYWYRQTLGQGPEFLTYFQNEAQLEKSRLLSDRFSAERPKGSFSTLEIQRTEQGDSAMYLCASSLMESSYEQYFGPGTRLTVT.

This clone has a handful of counts. The chain employs TRBV7-2 and TRBJ1-5; TRBD1 is a possible D gene (5 bases). Trimming left V 8 bases short and J 3 bases short, with 14 bases between. The CDR3 loop spans 14 amino acids. Germline V gives CDR1 SGHTA, CDR2 FQGNSA. The CDR3 coding sequence is TGTGCCAGCGGCGGGGACGGAATCAATCAGCCCCAGCATTTT. Translated, it gives CASGGDGINQPQHF.

J is TRBJ2-7 and V is TRBV5-1, with 8 nucleotides matching TRBD1. This CDR3 has 15 amino acids. Trimming at V came to 2 bases and at J to 6 bases, leaving 10 bases not matched to a gene. The V gene's germline CDR1 is SGHRS and CDR2 YFSETQ. The CDR3 DNA sequence: TGCGCCAGCAGCTTCGCAGGGGGCGCTAGGGGCGAGCAGTACTTC. As protein: CASSFAGGARGEQYF.

The gene calls are TRBV28 and TRBJ1-3; 8 bases agree with TRBD1. The germline V gene has CDR1 MDHEN and CDR2 SYDVKM. With V trimmed by 2 bases and J by 4 bases, 4 bases remained unmatched. This CDR3 region has 15 residues. CDR3 sequence: CASSLTGGTGNTIYF. In DNA, the CDR3 is TGTGCCAGCAGTTTAACAGGGGGGACGGGAAACACCATATATTTT.